The sequence of this TCR beta chain was determined in a study of identical twins. Germline V gene data show CDR1 as MDHEN and CDR2 as SYDVKM. V was clipped by 1 base and J by 0 bases, with 9 bases between them. The CDR3 runs 15 residues. TCRdb passed the 5' RACE reads through MiXCR, listing each CDR3 protein once. Among 200,000 to 250,000 distinct CDR3 sequences, less than 8% were seen once, and the ten largest hold about 1.8%. This sample also appeared in a second study, on yellow fever vaccine responses in identical twins.

The specimen was memory (CD45RO+) T cells sorted from blood. The rearrangement joins TRBV28 to TRBJ1-1; D remains unclear. The receptor was derived from a woman between 18 and 30 years old in good health. The CDR3 reads CASSLSRSMNTEAFF. For the CDR3, the DNA is TGTGCCAGCAGTTTATCCAGGTCCATGAACACTGAAGCTTTCTTT.